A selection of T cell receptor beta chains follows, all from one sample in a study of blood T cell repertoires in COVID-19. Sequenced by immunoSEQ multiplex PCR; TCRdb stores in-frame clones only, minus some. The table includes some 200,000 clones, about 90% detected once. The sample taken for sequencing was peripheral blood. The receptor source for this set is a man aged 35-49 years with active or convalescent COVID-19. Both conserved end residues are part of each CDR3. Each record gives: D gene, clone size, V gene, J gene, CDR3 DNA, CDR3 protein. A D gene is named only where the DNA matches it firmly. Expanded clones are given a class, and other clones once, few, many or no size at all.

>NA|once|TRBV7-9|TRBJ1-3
TGTGCCAGCAGGCAAAGTTCCGGGGCTGGAAACACCATATATTTT
CASRQSSGAGNTIYF
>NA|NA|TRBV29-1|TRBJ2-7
TGCAGCGTTGATGGCTTGGCTGACGAGCAGTACTTC
CSVDGLADEQYF
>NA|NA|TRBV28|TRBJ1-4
TGTGCCAGCAGTACAGGGAGAGGAGGCGAAAAACTGTTTTTT
CASSTGRGGEKLFF
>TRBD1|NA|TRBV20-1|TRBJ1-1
TGCAGTGCCACAGGGGCCACTGAAGCTTTCTTT
CSATGATEAFF
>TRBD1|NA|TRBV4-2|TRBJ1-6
TGTGCCAGCAGCCGGGACAGGGTTGATACGAGCTCCTATAATTCACCCCTCCACTTT
CASSRDRVDTSSYNSPLHF
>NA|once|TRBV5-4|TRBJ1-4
TGTGCCAGCAGCACGGGTGGCGCAGGGTTTGAAAAACTGTTTTTT
CASSTGGAGFEKLFF
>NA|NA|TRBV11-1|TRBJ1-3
TGTGCCAGCAGCCCCAGGAGGACTTCTGGAAACACCATATATTTT
CASSPRRTSGNTIYF
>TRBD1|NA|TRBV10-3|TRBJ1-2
TGTGCCATCAGCGAGGACAGGGTCTATGGCTACACCTTC
CAISEDRVYGYTF
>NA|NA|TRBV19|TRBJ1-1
TGTGCCACTAATAATGGAGCACAAGTGAACACTGAAGCTTTCTTT
CATNNGAQVNTEAFF
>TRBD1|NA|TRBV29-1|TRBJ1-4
TGCAGCGTTGGTCACGGGACAGGGTTGAATGAAAAACTGTTTTTT
CSVGHGTGLNEKLFF
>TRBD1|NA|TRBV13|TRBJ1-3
TGTGCCAGCAGCCAGGGACAGTTGACAAACACCATATATTTT
CASSQGQLTNTIYF
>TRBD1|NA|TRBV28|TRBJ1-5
TGTGCCAGCGGCCCGGACAGGCGCCATCAGCCCCAGCATTTT
CASGPDRRHQPQHF
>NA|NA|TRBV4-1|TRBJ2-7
TGCGCCAGCAGCCAAGATTGGGGGGTACGTTGGCAGTACTTC
CASSQDWGVRWQYF
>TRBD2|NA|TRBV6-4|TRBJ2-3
TGTGCCAGCAGTGACAGGACTAGCGGGGAGACAGATACGCAGTATTTT
CASSDRTSGETDTQYF
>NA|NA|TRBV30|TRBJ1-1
TGTGCCTGGAGTAAGCAATCGAACACTGAAGCTTTCTTT
CAWSKQSNTEAFF
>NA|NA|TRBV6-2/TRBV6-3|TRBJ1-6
TGTGCCAGCAGCCCCGGGGGGGCTTCTAATTCACCCCTCCACTTT
CASSPGGASNSPLHF
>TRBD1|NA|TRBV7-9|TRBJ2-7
TGTGCCAGCAGCTTACGACCCGTCGGGACAGGGGATATCTACGAGCAGTACTTC
CASSLRPVGTGDIYEQYF
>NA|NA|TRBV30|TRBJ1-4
TGTGTCGAGGGATTTACTAATGAAAAACTGTTTTTT
CVEGFTNEKLFF
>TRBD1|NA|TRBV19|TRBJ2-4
TGTGCCAGTAGTATATTAACAGGGGTAGCCAAAAACATTCAGTACTTC
CASSILTGVAKNIQYF
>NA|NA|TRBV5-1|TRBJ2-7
TGCGCCAGCAGCTTGGAGACAGGGAGGGAGCAGTACTTC
CASSLETGREQYF
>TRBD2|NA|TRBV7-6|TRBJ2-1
TGTGCCAGCAGCTTATACGGGGGGTACTACAATGAGCAGTTCTTC
CASSLYGGYYNEQFF
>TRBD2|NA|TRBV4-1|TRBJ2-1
TGCGCCAGCAGCCCTGGACTAGCGGGGGGAGGTGAGCAGTTCTTC
CASSPGLAGGGEQFF
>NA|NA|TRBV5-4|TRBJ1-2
TGTGCCAGCAGCCCTCAGACAGGACGTGGCTACACCTTC
CASSPQTGRGYTF
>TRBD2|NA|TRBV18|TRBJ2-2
TGTGCCAGCTCACCAGTAGCGGGGACGAACACCGGGGAGCTGTTTTTT
CASSPVAGTNTGELFF
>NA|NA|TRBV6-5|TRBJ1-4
TGTGCCAGCAGCGTCGTCGAGGGAAAACTGTTTTTT
CASSVVEGKLFF
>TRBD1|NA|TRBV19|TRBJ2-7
TGTGCCAGTAGACCGGGACAGGCCACCGAGCAGTACTTC
CASRPGQATEQYF
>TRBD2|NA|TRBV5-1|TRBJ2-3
TGCGCCAGCAGCTGGCTAGCGGGGGGGTCCTTGAACACAGATACGCAGTATTTT
CASSWLAGGSLNTDTQYF
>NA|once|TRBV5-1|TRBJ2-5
TGCGCCAGCAAACCAGGCAGTGCGGGAGAGACCCAGTACTTC
CASKPGSAGETQYF
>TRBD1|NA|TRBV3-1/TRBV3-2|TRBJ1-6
TGTGCCAGCAGCCTTCAGGGGGGAATATATAATTCACCCCTCCACTTT
CASSLQGGIYNSPLHF
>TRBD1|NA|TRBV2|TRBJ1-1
TGTGCCAGCAGAAAAAGACAGGGTGAGGGCACTGAAGCTTTCTTT
CASRKRQGEGTEAFF
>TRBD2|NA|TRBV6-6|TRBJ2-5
TGTGCCAGCAGCCGCATAGCGGGGGGGGGAGAGACCCAGTACTTC
CASSRIAGGGETQYF
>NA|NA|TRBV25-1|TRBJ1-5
TGTGCCAGCAGTGAAGGGAGCCAGCCCCAGCATTTT
CASSEGSQPQHF
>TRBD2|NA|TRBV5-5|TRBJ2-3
TGTGCCAGCAGCATACTAGCGGGGGCAGATACGCAGTATTTT
CASSILAGADTQYF
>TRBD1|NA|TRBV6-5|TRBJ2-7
TGTGCCAGCAGTTTCAACCCGGGACAGGCCTCCGAGCAGTACTTC
CASSFNPGQASEQYF
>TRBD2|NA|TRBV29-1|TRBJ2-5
TGCAGCGTTAGGGAGAGGGCGGGGGACCCATTGGTTTCCCAGTACTTC
CSVRERAGDPLVSQYF
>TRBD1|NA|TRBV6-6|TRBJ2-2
TGTGCCAGCAGTTCGGACAGGGGGGAGCTGTTTTTT
CASSSDRGELFF
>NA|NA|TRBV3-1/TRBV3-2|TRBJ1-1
TGTGCCAGCAGCCAAGTAATCCTGGCATTCATTTGCACTGAAGCTTTCTTT
CASSQVILAFICTEAFF
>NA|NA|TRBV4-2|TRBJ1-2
TGTGCCAGCGGAGGAGGGCAGACTATCTATGGCTACACCTTC
CASGGGQTIYGYTF
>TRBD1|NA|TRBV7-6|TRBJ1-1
TGTGCCAGCAGCCTGGACAGGGCCCCTAAGACTGAAGCTTTCTTT
CASSLDRAPKTEAFF
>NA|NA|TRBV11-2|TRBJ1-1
TGTGCCAGCAGCCCCCTTGGACAGCACGAAGCTTTCTTT
CASSPLGQHEAFF
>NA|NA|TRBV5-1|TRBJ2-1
TGCGCCAGCAGGGGAGGGGGGGCCTACAATGAGCAGTTCTTC
CASRGGGAYNEQFF
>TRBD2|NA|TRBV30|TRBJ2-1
TGTGCCTGGAAGTCACGTGCGGGGGGAGGTTACAATGAGCAGTTCTTC
CAWKSRAGGGYNEQFF
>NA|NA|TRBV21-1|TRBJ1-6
TGTGCCAGCCGAAAAAGCGGTAGAACTTCACCCCTCCACTTT
CASRKSGRTSPLHF
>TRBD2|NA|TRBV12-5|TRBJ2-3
TGTGCTAGTGGTTTGGTACTGACAGGACTAGCGGGGGGACCTGACGCTCGCACAGATACGCAGTATTTT
CASGLVLTGLAGGPDARTDTQYF
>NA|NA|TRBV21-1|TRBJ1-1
TGTGCCAGCAGCAAAATCCACCTAGCTTTGTTGAACACTGAAGCTTTCTTT
CASSKIHLALLNTEAFF
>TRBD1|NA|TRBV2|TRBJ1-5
TGTGCCAGCAGTACAGGGGGCAATCAGCCCCAGCATTTT
CASSTGGNQPQHF
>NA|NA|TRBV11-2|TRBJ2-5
TGTGCCAGCAGCTTAGAGGCAGGGGTGGGGGAGACCCAGTACTTC
CASSLEAGVGETQYF
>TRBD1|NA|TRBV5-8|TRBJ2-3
TGTGCCAGCAGCTTGGCAATCACAGGGGGCGGCACAGATACGCAGTATTTT
CASSLAITGGGTDTQYF
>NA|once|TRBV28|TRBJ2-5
TGTGCCAGCTGGGGAGCTAAAGAGACCCAGTACTTC
CASWGAKETQYF
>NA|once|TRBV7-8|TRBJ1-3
TGTGCCAGCAGCCGACCGGGTTCTGGAAACACCATATATTTT
CASSRPGSGNTIYF
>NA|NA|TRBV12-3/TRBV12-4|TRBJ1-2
TGTGCCAGCAGCCCGGGGGGAGATGATGGCTACACCTTC
CASSPGGDDGYTF
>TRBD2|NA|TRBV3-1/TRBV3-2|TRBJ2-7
TGTGCCAGCAGACGCAGCGGGGGAACCTACGAGCAGTACTTC
CASRRSGGTYEQYF
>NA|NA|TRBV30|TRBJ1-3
TGTGCCTGGAGGAACAGGGCTCGCGGAAACACCATATATTTT
CAWRNRARGNTIYF